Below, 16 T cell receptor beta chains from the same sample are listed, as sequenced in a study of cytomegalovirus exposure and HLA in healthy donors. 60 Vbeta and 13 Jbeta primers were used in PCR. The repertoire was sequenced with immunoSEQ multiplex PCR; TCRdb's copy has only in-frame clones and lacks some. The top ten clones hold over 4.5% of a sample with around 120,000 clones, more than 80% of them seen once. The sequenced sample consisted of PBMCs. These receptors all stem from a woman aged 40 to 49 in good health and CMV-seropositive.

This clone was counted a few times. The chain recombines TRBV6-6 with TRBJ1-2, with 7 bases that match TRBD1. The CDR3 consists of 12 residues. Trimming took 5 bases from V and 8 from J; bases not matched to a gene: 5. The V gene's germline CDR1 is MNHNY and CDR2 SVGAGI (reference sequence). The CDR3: CASSPTGKGYTF. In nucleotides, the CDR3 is TGTGCCAGCAGTCCGACAGGGAAGGGCTACACCTTC.

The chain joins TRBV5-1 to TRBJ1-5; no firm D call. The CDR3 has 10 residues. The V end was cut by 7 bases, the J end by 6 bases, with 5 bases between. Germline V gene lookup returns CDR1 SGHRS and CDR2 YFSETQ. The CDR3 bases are TGCGCCAGCGGGAGTCAGCCCCAGCATTTT. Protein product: CASGSQPQHF.

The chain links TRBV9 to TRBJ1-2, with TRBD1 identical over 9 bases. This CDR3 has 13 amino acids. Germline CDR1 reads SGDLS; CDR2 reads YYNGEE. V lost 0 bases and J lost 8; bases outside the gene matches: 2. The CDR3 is CASSVGQGGGYTF. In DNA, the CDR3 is TGTGCCAGCAGCGTAGGACAGGGGGGCGGCTACACCTTC.

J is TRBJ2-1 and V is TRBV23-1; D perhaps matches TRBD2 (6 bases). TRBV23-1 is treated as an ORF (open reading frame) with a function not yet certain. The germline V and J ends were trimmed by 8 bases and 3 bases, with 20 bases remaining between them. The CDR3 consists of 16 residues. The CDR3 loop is CASGDSMSSVYNEQFF. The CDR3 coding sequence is TGCGCCAGCGGGGACTCCATGTCGTCCGTCTACAATGAGCAGTTCTTC.

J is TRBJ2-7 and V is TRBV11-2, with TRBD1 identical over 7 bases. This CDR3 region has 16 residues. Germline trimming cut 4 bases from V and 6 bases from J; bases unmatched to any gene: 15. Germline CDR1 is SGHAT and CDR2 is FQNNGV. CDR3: CASSSDRDSHRSEQYF. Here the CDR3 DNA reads TGTGCCAGCAGCTCCGACCGGGACAGCCACCGGTCCGAGCAGTACTTC.

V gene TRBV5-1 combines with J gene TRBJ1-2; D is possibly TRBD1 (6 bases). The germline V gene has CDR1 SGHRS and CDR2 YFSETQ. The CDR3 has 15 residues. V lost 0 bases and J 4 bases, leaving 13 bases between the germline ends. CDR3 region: CASSLAPDRIYGYTF. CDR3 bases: TGCGCCAGCAGCTTGGCACCCGACAGGATCTATGGCTACACCTTC.

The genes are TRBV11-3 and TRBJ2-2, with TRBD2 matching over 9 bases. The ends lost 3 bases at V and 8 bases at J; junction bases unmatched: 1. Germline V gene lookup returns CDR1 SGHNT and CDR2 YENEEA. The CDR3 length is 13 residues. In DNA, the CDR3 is TGTGCCAGCAGCTTTAGCGGGAGAGGGGAGCTGTTTTTT. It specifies CASSFSGRGELFF.

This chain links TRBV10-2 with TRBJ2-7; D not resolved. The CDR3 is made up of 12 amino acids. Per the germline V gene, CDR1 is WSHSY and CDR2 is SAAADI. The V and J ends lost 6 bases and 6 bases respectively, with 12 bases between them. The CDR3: CASSQSVSEQYF. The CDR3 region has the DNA TGCGCCAGCAGCCAATCGGTGAGCGAGCAGTACTTC.

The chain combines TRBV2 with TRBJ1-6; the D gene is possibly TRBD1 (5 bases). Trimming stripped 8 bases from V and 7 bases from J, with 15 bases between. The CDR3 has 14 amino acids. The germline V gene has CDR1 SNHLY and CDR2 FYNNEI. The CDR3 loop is CASGGVDWNSPLHF. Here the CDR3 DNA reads TGTGCCAGCGGGGGGGTAGATTGGAATTCACCCCTCCACTTT.

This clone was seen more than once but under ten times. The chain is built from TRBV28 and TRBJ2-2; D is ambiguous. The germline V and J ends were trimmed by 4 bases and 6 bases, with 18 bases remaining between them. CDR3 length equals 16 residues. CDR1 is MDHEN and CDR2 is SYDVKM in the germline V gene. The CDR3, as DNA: TGTGCCAGCAGTTCCCGAGCCGTTATTCCTCCCGGGGAGCTGTTTTTT. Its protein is CASSSRAVIPPGELFF.

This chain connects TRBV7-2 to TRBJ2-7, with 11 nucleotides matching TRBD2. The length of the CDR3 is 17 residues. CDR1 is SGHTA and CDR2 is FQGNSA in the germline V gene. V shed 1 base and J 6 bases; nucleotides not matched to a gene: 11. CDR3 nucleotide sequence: TGTGCCAGCAGCTTAGGACTGATACTAGCGGGAGCTCCCGAGCAGTACTTC. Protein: CASSLGLILAGAPEQYF.

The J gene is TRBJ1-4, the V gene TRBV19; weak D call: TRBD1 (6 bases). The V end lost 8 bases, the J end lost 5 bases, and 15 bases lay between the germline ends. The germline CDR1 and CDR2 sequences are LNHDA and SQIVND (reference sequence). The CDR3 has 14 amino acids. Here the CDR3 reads CASHLGRGNEKLFF. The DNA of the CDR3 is TGTGCCAGTCACCTTGGGAGGGGGAATGAAAAACTGTTTTTT.

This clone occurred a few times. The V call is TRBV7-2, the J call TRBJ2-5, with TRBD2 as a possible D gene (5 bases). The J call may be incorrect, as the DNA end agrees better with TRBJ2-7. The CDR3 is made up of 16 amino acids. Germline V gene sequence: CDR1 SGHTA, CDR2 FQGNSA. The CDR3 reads CASSWGSGSRSYEQYF. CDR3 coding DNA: TGTGCCAGCAGCTGGGGTTCGGGAAGCCGGTCCTACGAGCAGTACTTC.

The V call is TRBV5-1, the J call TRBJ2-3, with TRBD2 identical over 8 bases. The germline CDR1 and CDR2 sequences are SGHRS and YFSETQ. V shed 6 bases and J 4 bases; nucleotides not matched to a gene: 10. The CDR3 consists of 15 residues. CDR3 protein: CASKPPTSEADTQYF. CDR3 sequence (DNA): TGCGCCAGCAAACCCCCGACTAGCGAGGCAGATACGCAGTATTTT.

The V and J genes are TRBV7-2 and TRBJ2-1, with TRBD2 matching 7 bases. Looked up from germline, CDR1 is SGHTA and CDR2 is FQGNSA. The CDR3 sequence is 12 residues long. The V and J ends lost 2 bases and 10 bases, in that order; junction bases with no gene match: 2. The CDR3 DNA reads TGTGCCAGCAGCTTAATGGGAGGGGAGCAGTTCTTC. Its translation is CASSLMGGEQFF.

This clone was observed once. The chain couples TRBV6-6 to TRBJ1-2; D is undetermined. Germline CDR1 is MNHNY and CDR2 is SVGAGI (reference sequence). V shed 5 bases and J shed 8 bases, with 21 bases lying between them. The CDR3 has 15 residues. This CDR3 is CASSTPPPHTGGYTF. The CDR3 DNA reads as TGTGCCAGCAGTACCCCTCCGCCGCACACCGGGGGCTACACCTTC.